Shown below are 16 T cell receptor beta chains from a single sample sequenced in a study of identical twins. TCRdb redid the calling of the 5' RACE reads with MiXCR, one entry per CDR3 protein. The table includes roughly 700,000 distinct CDR3 sequences, 8.6% detected once. Another study also made use of these data, one on yellow fever vaccine responses in identical twins.

Sequencing input: PBMCs. The source of these receptors is a woman between 18 and 29 years old in good health.

This clonotype has a handful of counts. This chain links TRBV7-9 with TRBJ1-1; D is unclear. V was cut by 2 bases and J by 5 bases, with 21 bases left in between. From germline, CDR1 is SEHNR and CDR2 FQNEAQ (reference sequence). The CDR3 has 17 amino acids. The CDR3 loop is CASSLRSGRGSGTEAFF. In nucleotides, the CDR3 is TGTGCCAGCAGCTTAAGATCGGGCAGAGGGTCGGGAACTGAAGCTTTCTTT.

The table lists this clonotype with many counts. The chain is built from TRBV7-9 and TRBJ2-6; D gene unclear. Germline-derived CDR1 and CDR2 are SEHNR and FQNEAQ (reference sequence). CDR3 length: 15 residues. Between the trimmed V and J ends, which lost 3 bases and 2 bases, there was a span of 8 bases. The CDR3 DNA follows: TGTGCCAGCAGCTTGGGGTCCCCTGGGGCCAACGTCCTGACTTTC. Encoded protein: CASSLGSPGANVLTF.

CDR3 coding DNA: TGTGCCAGCAGTCCCTTAAACGCAGGCATAGTGGCCGGGGAGCTGTTTTTT. It is translated as CASSPLNAGIVAGELFF. This chain uses TRBV28 with TRBJ2-2; D not certain. The ends were cut back, 5 bases at V and 6 bases at J, with 22 bases in the middle. The CDR3 is 17 amino acids. The germline V gene encodes CDR1 MDHEN and CDR2 SYDVKM. The full variable domain, in which reference TRBV28 and TRBJ2-2 provide the parts outside the CDR3, is DVKVTQSSRYLVKRTGEKVFLECVQDMDHENMFWYRQDPGLGLRLIYFSYDVKMKEKGDIPEGYSVSREKKERFSLILESASTNQTSMYLCASSPLNAGIVAGELFFGEGSRLTVL.

J is TRBJ2-5 and V is TRBV4-3; the match to TRBD2 covers 9 bases. The CDR3 contains 14 residues. Germline CDR1 LGHNA, CDR2 YSLEER. V dropped 5 bases and J dropped 4; count of bases not matched to a gene: 5. CDR3 sequence (DNA): TGCGCCAGCAGCTTGCGACTAGCGGCAGAGACCCAGTACTTC. Translated: CASSLRLAAETQYF.

J is TRBJ2-1 and V is TRBV7-2, with TRBD2 matching over 8 bases. V lost 7 bases and J lost 3; bases outside the gene matches: 5. The CDR3 contains 14 residues. CDR1 and CDR2 from the germline V gene are SGHTA and FQGNSA. The CDR3 protein is CASIPGTSYNEQFF. CDR3 sequence (DNA): TGTGCCAGCATCCCCGGGACTAGCTACAATGAGCAGTTCTTC. Together with reference TRBV7-2 and TRBJ2-1, the CDR3 gives the full variable domain: GAGVSQSPSNKVTEKGKDVELRCDPISGHTALYWYRQSLGQGLEFLIYFQGNSAPDKSGLPSDRFSAERTGGSVSTLTIQRTQQEDSAVYLCASIPGTSYNEQFFGPGTRLTVL.

This clonotype was counted at least ten times. V is TRBV29-1 and J is TRBJ2-5; possible D gene TRBD1, 5 bases. V lost 7 bases and J lost 4, with 13 bases in between. The CDR3 runs to 12 residues. Germline V gives CDR1 SQVTM, CDR2 ANQGSEA. CDR3 protein: CSAQPRGETQYF. CDR3 in DNA: TGCAGCGCTCAACCTAGGGGAGAGACCCAGTACTTC.

The CDR3: CATSSERENYNEQFF. The CDR3 DNA reads TGTGCCACCAGCAGTGAGCGGGAGAACTACAATGAGCAGTTCTTC. V and J are TRBV15 and TRBJ2-1; TRBD2 matches 8 bases. CDR3 length: 15 residues. Germline lookup yields CDR1 LNHNV and CDR2 YYDKDF (reference sequence). The junction had 4 bases not matched to a gene; V was cut back by 3 bases and J by 3 bases.

The V and J genes are TRBV5-5 and TRBJ1-2; D remains unclear. CDR3 length: 13 residues. V dropped 8 bases and J dropped 8 bases, with 19 bases sitting between them. Germline V gene lookup returns CDR1 SGHKS and CDR2 YYEKEE (reference sequence). This chain's CDR3 is CARSAGLLWGYTF. The CDR3, as DNA: TGTGCCAGGAGCGCCGGGCTCCTCTGGGGCTACACCTTC.

This clonotype was observed a few times. V and J are TRBV6-5 and TRBJ2-7; a weak D match, TRBD1 (6 bases). Between the trimmed V and J ends, which lost 0 bases and 1 base, there was a span of 13 bases. This CDR3 contains 16 residues. The germline CDR1 and CDR2 sequences are MNHEY and SVGAGI. The CDR3 spells CASSYSTGTTSYEQYF. CDR3 nucleotide sequence: TGTGCCAGCAGTTACTCCACCGGGACAACGTCCTACGAGCAGTACTTC.

CDR3 amino acids: CASSPTGGAQYF. Written as DNA, the CDR3 is TGTGCCAGCAGCCCGACGGGGGGCGCCCAGTACTTC. The chain has TRBV7-3 and TRBJ2-5; possibly TRBD2 for D (7 bases). Looked up from germline, CDR1 is SGHTA and CDR2 is FQGTGA. The CDR3 extends over 12 amino acids. Trimming left V 5 bases short and J 9 bases short, with 13 bases between. Drawing the rest from reference TRBV7-3 and TRBJ2-5, the complete variable domain is GAGVSQTPSNKVTEKGKYVELRCDPISGHTALYWYRQSLGQGPEFLIYFQGTGAADDSGLPNDRFFAVRPEGSVSTLKIQRTERGDSAVYLCASSPTGGAQYFGPGTRLLVL.

This clonotype was found a few times. The V gene is TRBV7-6, the J gene TRBJ2-1, with 14 positions matching TRBD2. The CDR3 contains 17 residues. The germline gives CDR1 SGHVS, CDR2 FNYEAQ. J gave up 3 bases and V 0 bases, and 1 base lay outside the gene matches. The DNA for the CDR3 is TGTGCCAGCAGCTTAGCGACTAGCGGGAGGGACTACAATGAGCAGTTCTTC. Translating gives CASSLATSGRDYNEQFF.

This clonotype was observed at least ten times. The chain carries TRBV29-1 and TRBJ1-3; D is unresolved. With 6 bases removed from V and 0 bases from J, the gap between germline ends came to 15 bases. This CDR3 is built from 15 residues. The V gene's germline CDR1 is SQVTM and CDR2 ANQGSEA. CDR3 region: CSVGLDGDSGNTIYF. CDR3 DNA sequence: TGCAGCGTCGGGTTAGACGGTGACTCTGGAAACACCATATATTTT.

This clonotype has just a few counts. V is TRBV4-2 and J is TRBJ2-3, with 11 bases identical to TRBD1. The CDR3 spans 16 residues. The V segment lost 5 bases and the J segment 2 bases; nucleotides outside the gene matches: 6. Germline CDR1 reads LGHNA; CDR2 reads YNFKEQ. The DNA of the CDR3 is TGTGCCAGCAGCACCAGGACAGGGGGCCTCACAGATACGCAGTATTTT. This sequence encodes CASSTRTGGLTDTQYF.

V gene TRBV9 combines with J gene TRBJ2-3, with 8 bases fitting TRBD2. J was trimmed by 7 bases and V by 0 bases; bases with no gene match: 7. CDR1 and CDR2 (germline): SGDLS, YYNGEE. The CDR3 is 15 amino acids. The CDR3 sequence: CASSVEDRLANTQYF. CDR3 bases: TGTGCCAGCAGCGTAGAGGACCGACTAGCGAATACGCAGTATTTT.

Comment on this clonotype: This sequence may be a read error, since a much larger clone differs from it by one base. The rearrangement uses TRBV6-2 or TRBV6-3 and TRBJ2-1; TRBD2 aligns across 7 bases. Trimming at V came to 4 bases and at J to 5 bases, leaving 8 bases not matched to a gene. The germline V gene encodes CDR1 MNHEY and CDR2 SVGEGT. The CDR3 loop spans 15 amino acids. The CDR3 loop is CASSCVRTRHNEQFF. CDR3 DNA: TGTGCCAGCAGTTGCGTCCGGACTAGACACAATGAGCAGTTCTTC.

This clonotype came up a few times. CDR3 DNA: TGTGCCAGCAGTCGAGACTCTAGTTTCAATCAGCCCCAGCATTTT. As protein: CASSRDSSFNQPQHF. This rearrangement joins TRBV3-1 to TRBJ1-5; no clear D gene. The V gene lost 6 bases and the J gene lost 3 bases, with 15 bases spanning the gap. Germline V lookup: CDR1 LGHDT, CDR2 YNNKEL (reference sequence). This CDR3 has 15 amino acids.